A selection of T cell receptor beta chains follows, all from one sample in a study of T cell changes during pregnancy in multiple sclerosis. Repertoires were generated with immunoSEQ multiplex PCR, while TCRdb's copy carries only in-frame clones and drops some. Among 73,000 or so clones listed, roughly 88% were seen once. Source: peripheral blood, taken after pregnancy. These receptors were collected from a female donor in good health, enrolled as a control in a pregnancy study. Both conserved end residues are part of each CDR3. A D gene is named only where the DNA matches it firmly. Size tells how often a clone was seen (once, few, many) or the class of an expanded clone, and some rows leave it out.

>.|TRBD1|TRBV6-5|TRBJ1-1|16
TGTGCCAGCAGTTGGTCGGACAGGGGGCAGGACACTGAAGCTTTCTTT
CASSWSDRGQDTEAFF
>.|TRBD2|TRBV27|TRBJ2-3|17
TGTGCCAGCAGCAAATCACTAGCGGGGGGCGTAACAGATACGCAGTATTTT
CASSKSLAGGVTDTQYF
>.|.|TRBV13|TRBJ2-3|12
TGTGCCAGCAGCACCTACTCAGATACGCAGTATTTT
CASSTYSDTQYF
>.|.|TRBV18|TRBJ2-7|14
TGTGCCAGCTCACCCTCGAGTAAGGGGGACGAGCAGTACTTC
CASSPSSKGDEQYF
>.|.|TRBV2|TRBJ2-4|17
TGTGCCAGCAGCGGAAGATCGGGGGAAGTAGCCAAAAACATTCAGTACTTC
CASSGRSGEVAKNIQYF
>.|.|TRBV27|TRBJ2-1|16
TGTGCCAGCAGCAAAACAGCGGTGGTGGTCTACAATGAGCAGTTCTTC
CASSKTAVVVYNEQFF
>.|.|TRBV14|TRBJ2-1|13
TGTGCCAGCAGCCGCCGGGACATCAATGAGCAGTTCTTC
CASSRRDINEQFF
>.|TRBD1|TRBV7-2|TRBJ2-7|14
TGTGCCAGCAGCCCAGGGACAGGGGGCCGGGAGCAGTACTTC
CASSPGTGGREQYF
>.|.|TRBV30|TRBJ1-3|14
TGTGCCTGGAGTGACCCGGGGGCTGGAAACACCATATATTTT
CAWSDPGAGNTIYF
>.|.|TRBV6-6|TRBJ1-2|16
TGTGCCAGCAGTTCACCACAGGGAAGCCGGTCGGAAGGCTACACCTTC
CASSSPQGSRSEGYTF
>.|TRBD2|TRBV5-1|TRBJ2-3|15
TGCGCCAGCAGCGGGATGACTAGCGGCACAGATACGCAGTATTTT
CASSGMTSGTDTQYF
>.|TRBD1|TRBV7-6|TRBJ1-5|15
TGTGCCAGCAGCTCGGGACAGGGCAACAATCAGCCCCAGCATTTT
CASSSGQGNNQPQHF
>.|TRBD1|TRBV11-3|TRBJ2-2|16
TGTGCCAGCAGCTTAGGACAGGGAATTAAAGCCGGGGAGCTGTTTTTT
CASSLGQGIKAGELFF
>.|TRBD2|TRBV11-3|TRBJ2-3|18
TGTGCCAGCAGCTTAGAATCGGGACTAGCGGGGGGTACAGATACGCAGTATTTT
CASSLESGLAGGTDTQYF
>.|.|TRBV30|TRBJ1-4|13
TGTGCCTGGAGTGTACAGATTAATGAAAAACTGTTTTTT
CAWSVQINEKLFF
>.|.|TRBV9|TRBJ2-5|14
TGTGCCAGCAGCGTAGGACTTCCCCCTGGGACCCAGTACTTC
CASSVGLPPGTQYF
>.|.|TRBV7-9|TRBJ1-3|15
TGTGCCAGCAGCTTAGCACAGGGCTATGGAAACACCATATATTTT
CASSLAQGYGNTIYF
>.|TRBD2|TRBV30|TRBJ2-1|13
TGTGCCTGGAGTGGGTCGGGGGGGAATGAGCAGTTCTTC
CAWSGSGGNEQFF
>.|.|TRBV29-1|TRBJ1-5|12
TGCAGCGCGGGGGGGGAGAGTCAGCCCCAGCATTTT
CSAGGESQPQHF
>.|.|TRBV6-5|TRBJ2-1|12
TGTGCCAGCAAAAACAGCTACAATGAGCAGTTCTTC
CASKNSYNEQFF
>.|.|TRBV30|TRBJ2-5|13
TGTGCCTGGAGCGGTGGTCCCCAAGAGACCCAGTACTTC
CAWSGGPQETQYF
>.|TRBD1|TRBV7-9|TRBJ2-7|14
TGTGCCAGCAGCTTTCGACAGGGGACCAACGAGCAGTACTTC
CASSFRQGTNEQYF
>few|TRBD1|TRBV19|TRBJ1-2|12
TGTGCCAGCCGGACAGGGGAGGATGGCTACACCTTC
CASRTGEDGYTF
>.|TRBD1|TRBV28|TRBJ1-4|15
TGTGCCAGCAGTTTAGGGACAGGGCCTAATGAAAAACTGTTTTTT
CASSLGTGPNEKLFF
>few|.|TRBV10-1|TRBJ1-1|13
TGCGCCAGCAGTGACAGTATGAACACTGAAGCTTTCTTT
CASSDSMNTEAFF
>once|.|TRBV10-3|TRBJ2-7|15
TGTGCCATCAGTGGCCTAGTTACAGGGTCCTACGAGCAGTACTTC
CAISGLVTGSYEQYF
>.|TRBD1|TRBV27|TRBJ2-7|13
TGTGCCAGCCAGGGACAGCTCACCTACGAGCAGTACTTC
CASQGQLTYEQYF
>.|.|TRBV7-2|TRBJ2-7|15
TGTGCCAGCAGCTTAGAGGGGACAAGATCCTACGAGCAGTACTTC
CASSLEGTRSYEQYF
>.|.|TRBV7-2|TRBJ2-7|14
TGTGCCAGCAGCCTCGCGTGGAGCTCCTACGAGCAGTACTTC
CASSLAWSSYEQYF
>once|.|TRBV5-1|TRBJ2-5|14
TGCGCCAGCAGCTGGAGGGGCTCGGAAGAGACCCAGTACTTC
CASSWRGSEETQYF
>.|TRBD2|TRBV9|TRBJ2-5|16
TGTGCCAGCAGCCCCGGAGCGACTAGCGTTCAGGGGACCCAGTACTTC
CASSPGATSVQGTQYF
>.|TRBD1|TRBV5-4|TRBJ2-1|17
TGTGCCAGCAGCCCCGGGACAGGGGCTACCTCCTACAATGAGCAGTTCTTC
CASSPGTGATSYNEQFF
>.|TRBD2|TRBV10-3|TRBJ2-7|13
TGTGCCATCAGTGAGCCTAGCGGCTACGAGCAGTACTTC
CAISEPSGYEQYF
>once|.|TRBV6-1|TRBJ1-2|13
TGTGCCAGCAGCATCACAGGGCGGTATGGCTACACCTTC
CASSITGRYGYTF
>.|.|TRBV27|TRBJ1-5|15
TGTGCCAGCAGTTTAACCGGACTGGTCAATCAGCCCCAGCATTTT
CASSLTGLVNQPQHF
>.|TRBD1|TRBV27|TRBJ1-5|15
TGTGCCAGCAGTAAGGACAGGACGAGCAATCAGCCCCAGCATTTT
CASSKDRTSNQPQHF
>.|.|TRBV14|TRBJ1-6|17
TGTGCCAGCAGCCCCTATTTAGGAGGAACCTATAATTCACCCCTCCACTTT
CASSPYLGGTYNSPLHF
>once|TRBD1|TRBV30|TRBJ1-2|15
TGTGCCTGGAGTGCGCCAGGGGGGACCAACTATGGCTACACCTTC
CAWSAPGGTNYGYTF
>.|TRBD1|TRBV19|TRBJ1-2|15
TGTGCCAGTAGTACCTCCGGGACAGGTTCTTATGGCTACACCTTC
CASSTSGTGSYGYTF
>.|.|TRBV5-1|TRBJ2-5|15
TGCGCCAGCCGCCGGGACGGAGGGGCTGAGGAGACCCAGTACTTC
CASRRDGGAEETQYF
>.|.|TRBV11-3|TRBJ2-2|16
TGTGCCAGCAGCCCCCGACAGATTCTGAACACCGGGGAGCTGTTTTTT
CASSPRQILNTGELFF
>.|TRBD2|TRBV18|TRBJ2-7|13
TGTGCCAGCTCGCCTAGCGGGAGCGGCGAGCAGTACTTC
CASSPSGSGEQYF
>.|.|TRBV5-4|TRBJ2-1|13
TGTGCCAGCAGCTTGGACTATGGCAATGAGCAGTTCTTC
CASSLDYGNEQFF